The clone carrying this T cell receptor (beta chain) appeared a few times. Its antigen is still unknown. According to the study, TCR beta libraries were built with iRepertoire HTBI primers and CDR3-region Arm-PCR. From the multiplex PCR reads, TCRdb called clonotypes with MiXCR, one entry per CDR3 protein. The sample gives about 660,000 distinct CDR3 sequences, 30% of which show up once; under 55% is in the top ten. The sample belongs to a study of regulatory T cells in long-lasting Graves disease. The study's findings and limits: With persistent disease, TRBV28, TRBJ1-2 and TRBJ2-5 were the favored segments. TCR diversity was lower in persistent Graves' patients than in newly diagnosed ones.

The germline V gene encodes CDR1 MNHEY and CDR2 SVGEGT. V lost 7 bases and J 2 bases, leaving 17 bases between the germline ends. The CDR3 runs 15 residues. Time point described: persistent/refractory GD, antithyroid drugs over 5 years with positive TRAb. PBMC RNA served as the TCR library source. The TCR sequence derives from a female donor with Graves disease. Sequenced material: peripheral blood mononuclear cells (PBMCs), taken when the disease was refractory, from a patient treated with antithyroid drugs. The rearrangement links TRBV6-2 or TRBV6-3 to TRBJ2-5; either TRBD1 or TRBD2 may fit D (5 bases each). In nucleotides, the CDR3 is TGTGCCAGCACCCCCCGTTGGGGGACGCAAGAGACCCAGTACTTC. Encoded protein: CASTPRWGTQETQYF.